The 31 T cell receptor beta chains reported below all come from one sample, sequenced in a study of blood T cell repertoires in COVID-19. The method was immunoSEQ multiplex PCR; TCRdb's version includes in-frame clones alone and lacks a portion of them. The sample consists of about 480,000 clones, 75% to 90% of them appearing once. The sequencing input was peripheral blood. The receptors here all came from a man between 18 and 29 years old with COVID-19, enrolled during active disease.

The chain is built from TRBV9 and TRBJ2-2, with TRBD2 identical over 8 bases. With V trimmed by 3 bases and J by 5 bases, 6 bases remained unmatched. Germline loops: CDR1 SGDLS, CDR2 YYNGEE. This CDR3 is 15 amino acids long. CDR3 nucleotides: TGTGCCAGCAGCGCCACAGCGGGGGAAACCGGGGAGCTGTTTTTT. Translation: CASSATAGETGELFF.

The chain is built from TRBV24-1 and TRBJ2-1, with TRBD2 identical over 14 bases. The junction had 7 bases not matched to a gene; V was cut back by 4 bases and J by 6 bases. Looked up from germline, CDR1 is KGHDR and CDR2 is SFDVKD. The length of the CDR3 is 17 residues. The CDR3 DNA follows: TGTGCCACCAGTGAACCGGGACTAGCGGGAGACCTCAATGAGCAGTTCTTC. This codes for CATSEPGLAGDLNEQFF.

V and J are TRBV30 and TRBJ1-1, with 8 bases fitting TRBD1. CDR3 length: 13 amino acids. The V and J ends lost 3 bases and 0 bases, in that order; junction bases with no gene match: 0. Germline V gene sequence: CDR1 GTSNPN, CDR2 SVGIG (reference sequence). The CDR3 here is CAWRTGVNTEAFF. The CDR3 nucleotides are TGTGCCTGGAGGACAGGGGTGAACACTGAAGCTTTCTTT.

The chain carries TRBV14 and TRBJ2-7; D is perhaps TRBD1 (6 bases). In germline, CDR1 is SGHDN, CDR2 FVKESK. The CDR3 length is 12 residues. V was clipped by 4 bases and J by 4 bases, with 8 bases between them. The CDR3 reads CASSLQGYEQYF. CDR3 in DNA: TGTGCCAGCAGCCTACAGGGTTACGAGCAGTACTTC.

The chain combines TRBV6-5 with TRBJ1-4, with D possibly TRBD1 on 5 matching bases. The CDR3 totals 14 residues. V lost 6 bases and J lost 1, with 9 bases in between. Germline V gene sequence: CDR1 MNHEY, CDR2 SVGAGI. This chain's CDR3 is CASSRTRTNEKLFF. The CDR3 DNA sequence: TGTGCCAGCAGCCGGACACGAACTAATGAAAAACTGTTTTTT.

The chain is built from TRBV19 and TRBJ2-3; no clear D gene. Germline V gene data show CDR1 as LNHDA and CDR2 as SQIVND (reference sequence). The V end was cut by 4 bases, the J end by 1 base, with 9 bases between. There are 14 residues in the CDR3. The CDR3 DNA is TGTGCCAGTAGTAACCCGTCGGGCACAGATACGCAGTATTTT. This codes for CASSNPSGTDTQYF.

CDR3 loop: CASSLAPSGGWTGELFF. In DNA, the CDR3 is TGTGCCAGCAGCTTAGCACCTAGCGGGGGTTGGACCGGGGAGCTGTTTTTT. The V call is TRBV11-2, the J call TRBJ2-2; 10 nucleotides match TRBD2. The CDR3 spans 17 residues. Losses at the gene ends were 1 base for V and 5 bases for J; bases not matched to a gene: 7. CDR1 and CDR2 (germline): SGHAT, FQNNGV.

The J gene is TRBJ2-3, the V gene TRBV24-1; no clear D. Trimming shortened V by 5 bases and J by 3 bases, and 8 bases separated the two germline ends. Germline V lookup: CDR1 KGHDR, CDR2 SFDVKD. The CDR3 runs to 13 residues. CDR3: CATSVGATDTQYF. The CDR3 coding sequence is TGTGCCACCAGTGTAGGAGCAACAGATACGCAGTATTTT.

V gene TRBV30 combines with J gene TRBJ2-1, with TRBD1 matching over 7 bases. V lost 5 bases, J lost 9 bases, and 4 bases stayed unmatched. This CDR3 has 11 amino acids. Germline V gene data show CDR1 as GTSNPN and CDR2 as SVGIG (reference sequence). Written as DNA, the CDR3 is TGTGCCTGGTACCAGGGGGTTGAGCAGTTCTTC. Translating gives CAWYQGVEQFF.

The V call is TRBV10-3, the J call TRBJ2-7; D gene ambiguous. Germline V gives CDR1 ENHRY, CDR2 SYGVKD. V was trimmed by 2 bases and J by 1 base, leaving 6 bases between them. This CDR3 contains 13 residues. CDR3 residues: CAISEISSYEQYF. The CDR3 region has the DNA TGTGCCATCAGTGAGATCTCGTCCTACGAGCAGTACTTC.

V usage is TRBV12-3 or TRBV12-4 and J usage is TRBJ2-4; D is perhaps TRBD2 (6 bases). The CDR3 contains 13 residues. The V end was cut by 3 bases, the J end by 15 bases, with 18 bases between. CDR3 loop: CASSFRLGMRGYF. In DNA, the CDR3 is TGTGCCAGCAGTTTTAGACTTGGAATGCGGGGGTACTTC.

The gene calls are TRBV5-1 and TRBJ2-1; 8 bases are shared with TRBD2. The CDR3 length is 15 residues. Germline V gene data show CDR1 as SGHRS and CDR2 as YFSETQ. The V and J ends lost 2 bases and 5 bases, in that order; junction bases with no gene match: 6. CDR3 residues: CASSLRGGPNNEQFF. In DNA form, the CDR3 reads TGCGCCAGCAGCTTACGGGGGGGCCCCAACAATGAGCAGTTCTTC.

The chain links TRBV2 to TRBJ2-2; perhaps TRBD2 as D (6 bases). The CDR3 runs to 14 residues. V lost 2 bases, J lost 6 bases, and 10 bases lay in between. Germline V gene data show CDR1 as SNHLY and CDR2 as FYNNEI. The CDR3 DNA follows: TGTGCCAGCAGTGAACGACTAGTACCCGGGGAGCTGTTTTTT. It is translated as CASSERLVPGELFF.

The chain employs TRBV6-1 and TRBJ2-2; 8 bases align to TRBD2. The V segment lost 2 bases and the J segment 7 bases; nucleotides outside the gene matches: 3. Germline V gene lookup returns CDR1 MNHNS and CDR2 SASEGT. This CDR3 spans 14 amino acids. The DNA of the CDR3 is TGTGCCAGCAGTGAATACGGGGGGGGCGGGGAGCTGTTTTTT. Protein sequence: CASSEYGGGGELFF.

The rearrangement joins TRBV9 to TRBJ2-5; TRBD1 matches at 10 bases. CDR1 SGDLS and CDR2 YYNGEE come from the germline V gene. This CDR3 has 15 residues. With V trimmed by 0 bases and J by 4 bases, 3 bases remained unmatched. The DNA for the CDR3 is TGTGCCAGCAGCGTAGGGGGGACAGGGGCAGAGACCCAGTACTTC. Its protein product is CASSVGGTGAETQYF.

This clone has more than one count but fewer than ten. The V call is TRBV5-6, the J call TRBJ2-5; 9 bases fit TRBD1. The CDR3 covers 14 residues. Germline loops: CDR1 SGHDT, CDR2 YYEEEE. V trimming: 4 bases; J trimming: 3 bases; junction bases outside the gene matches: 4. The CDR3 DNA reads as TGTGCCAGCAGCCTACAGGGGGCAGAAGAGACCCAGTACTTC. Encoded protein: CASSLQGAEETQYF. The whole variable domain, filled in from reference TRBV5-6 and TRBJ2-5, reads DAGVTQSPTHLIKTRGQQVTLRCSPKSGHDTVSWYQQALGQGPQFIFQYYEEEERQRGNFPDRFSGHQFPNYSSELNVNALLLGDSALYLCASSLQGAEETQYFGPGTRLLVL.

V gene TRBV7-9 combines with J gene TRBJ2-7; 7 nucleotides match TRBD2. CDR1 and CDR2 (germline): SEHNR, FQNEAQ (reference sequence). This CDR3 has 16 amino acids. Unmatched junction bases numbered 18, after V lost 6 bases and J lost 7 bases. This CDR3 reads CASSPGGLRVDWEQYF. Written as DNA, the CDR3 is TGTGCCAGCAGTCCCGGGGGACTACGGGTGGACTGGGAGCAGTACTTC.

This chain uses TRBV5-5 with TRBJ2-7, with 7 bases fitting TRBD2. Germline values: CDR1 SGHKS, CDR2 YYEKEE (reference sequence). The CDR3 totals 14 residues. J was trimmed by 4 bases and V by 1 base; bases with no gene match: 5. CDR3 bases: TGTGCCAGCAGCTTGAGCGGGACCACTTACGAGCAGTACTTC. Translating it yields CASSLSGTTYEQYF.

The chain has TRBV5-6 and TRBJ2-5, with D perhaps TRBD1 (6 bases). This CDR3 has 14 residues. The V gene's germline CDR1 is SGHDT and CDR2 YYEEEE. Trimming removed 2 bases at V and 2 bases at J, with 10 bases between. CDR3 amino acids: CASSFSGQQETQYF. The CDR3 region has the DNA TGTGCCAGCAGCTTCTCGGGACAACAAGAGACCCAGTACTTC.

The genes are TRBV10-2 and TRBJ1-1, with TRBD1 identical over 12 bases. V dropped 6 bases and J dropped 0; count of bases not matched to a gene: 11. CDR3 size: 18 residues. Germline loops: CDR1 WSHSY, CDR2 SAAADI. CDR3 sequence reads: CASRRGTGGRSMNTEAFF. The CDR3 DNA sequence: TGCGCCAGCAGAAGAGGGACAGGGGGCCGATCGATGAACACTGAAGCTTTCTTT.

The chain recombines TRBV29-1 with TRBJ2-5; D might be TRBD1 (7 bases). V was shortened by 6 bases and J by 2 bases, with 13 bases between the two germline ends. CDR1 is SQVTM, CDR2 ANQGSEA, per germline. CDR3 length: 13 amino acids. The CDR3 DNA is TGCAGCGTCGCCTCAGGGGGGCAAGAGACCCAGTACTTC. This codes for CSVASGGQETQYF.

V gene TRBV5-1 combines with J gene TRBJ2-1; the match to TRBD2 covers 12 bases. The J segment lost 9 bases and the V segment lost 0 bases, leaving 4 bases of the junction unmatched. The CDR3 loop spans 15 amino acids. Germline lookup yields CDR1 SGHRS and CDR2 YFSETQ. This CDR3 reads CASSLASSGGVEQFF. Written as DNA, the CDR3 is TGCGCCAGCAGCTTGGCATCTAGCGGGGGGGTTGAGCAGTTCTTC.

Here the CDR3 DNA reads TGTGCCAGTAGTACCCAACTTCGACAGGGTGACGAGCAGTACTTC. This gives the protein CASSTQLRQGDEQYF. The chain recombines TRBV19 with TRBJ2-7; 7 nucleotides line up with TRBD1. Germline CDR1 LNHDA, CDR2 SQIVND (reference sequence). The CDR3 totals 15 residues. V lost 4 bases and J lost 5; bases outside the gene matches: 11.

The chain employs TRBV5-6 and TRBJ2-2; TRBD2 matches at 8 bases. The germline V gene has CDR1 SGHDT and CDR2 YYEEEE. The CDR3 has 15 amino acids. The ends lost 4 bases at V and 0 bases at J; junction bases unmatched: 2. The CDR3 loop reads CASSAGLANTGELFF. CDR3 DNA sequence: TGTGCCAGCAGCGCGGGACTAGCGAACACCGGGGAGCTGTTTTTT.

J is TRBJ2-5 and V is TRBV5-4; TRBD2 matches 8 bases. V was pared by 5 bases and J by 5 bases, with 14 bases of the junction left unmatched. The CDR3 extends over 16 amino acids. CDR1 SGHNT and CDR2 YYREEE come from the germline V gene (reference sequence). In DNA form, the CDR3 reads TGTGCCAGCAGTCATCTCCAGGGCGGGAGGCACGAGACCCAGTACTTC. As protein: CASSHLQGGRHETQYF.

This chain uses TRBV7-9 with TRBJ2-5; D is perhaps TRBD2 (5 bases). V was clipped by 5 bases and J by 2 bases, with 15 bases between them. Germline lookup yields CDR1 SEHNR and CDR2 FQNEAQ (reference sequence). The CDR3 contains 15 residues. The CDR3 spells CASSEGRSGQETQYF. DNA of the CDR3: TGTGCCAGCAGCGAAGGGCGGAGCGGACAAGAGACCCAGTACTTC.

This clone has just one count. The chain couples TRBV10-1 to TRBJ2-1, with 7 nucleotides matching TRBD1. This CDR3 has 16 amino acids. After removal of 0 bases from V and 4 bases from J, the junction contained 6 bases not matched to a gene. Germline CDR1 and CDR2: WNHNN and SYGVQD (reference sequence). CDR3 DNA: TGCGCCAGCAGTGAGTCACAGGGGTCCCCATACAATGAGCAGTTCTTC. Residues: CASSESQGSPYNEQFF.

This chain links TRBV19 with TRBJ2-5; possibly TRBD2 for D (5 bases). Trimming shortened V by 6 bases and J by 5 bases, and 13 bases separated the two germline ends. The CDR3 spans 13 residues. CDR1 and CDR2 (germline): LNHDA, SQIVND (reference sequence). The CDR3 DNA sequence: TGTGCCAGTAGCCGCGCTTGGGAGGAGACCCAGTACTTC. Protein product: CASSRAWEETQYF.

There are a few counts of this clone. The V gene is TRBV5-6, the J gene TRBJ2-2; 8 bases are a match to TRBD2. Germline loops: CDR1 SGHDT, CDR2 YYEEEE. Trimming cost V 5 bases and J 6 bases; bases outside gene matches: 6. The CDR3 runs 14 residues. CDR3 amino acids: CASRLREGAGELFF. CDR3 nucleotides: TGTGCCAGCAGATTACGGGAGGGCGCCGGGGAGCTGTTTTTT.

The chain joins TRBV10-2 to TRBJ1-5; D may be TRBD1 (6 bases). Trimming cost V 6 bases and J 6 bases, with 15 bases left between them. The CDR3 consists of 14 residues. Germline V gene data show CDR1 as WSHSY and CDR2 as SAAADI. The CDR3 is CASRSGVLGQPQHF. Here the CDR3 DNA reads TGCGCCAGCAGATCAGGGGTTTTAGGTCAGCCCCAGCATTTT.

The chain recombines TRBV29-1 with TRBJ1-1; the D gene is possibly TRBD1 (5 bases). The germline V and J ends were trimmed by 4 bases and 2 bases, with 14 bases remaining between them. Germline loops: CDR1 SQVTM, CDR2 ANQGSEA. CDR3 length equals 14 residues. CDR3 amino acids: CSVVGQGLNTEAFF. In DNA, the CDR3 is TGCAGCGTTGTAGGACAAGGCCTAAACACTGAAGCTTTCTTT.